This entry lists 17 T cell receptor beta chains sequenced from one sample in a study of control samples from healthy donors and cancer patients. Data came from immunoSEQ multiplex PCR; TCRdb stores just in-frame clones and leaves some out. The table lists approximately 70,000 clones, approximately 87% of them singletons, with 25% to 30% in the top ten. The specimen was blood. The receptors were gathered from a man in his fifties or sixties in good health.

The chain has TRBV29-1 and TRBJ1-3, with D possibly TRBD1 on 5 matching bases. The V end lost 5 bases, the J end lost 1 base, and 15 bases lay between the germline ends. Germline loops: CDR1 SQVTM, CDR2 ANQGSEA. The CDR3 covers 15 residues. In DNA form, the CDR3 reads TGCAGCGTTCAACCTGCGGGGCTATCTGGAAACACCATATATTTT. This encodes CSVQPAGLSGNTIYF.

This clone was counted once. The chain combines TRBV28 with TRBJ1-6, with TRBD1 as a possible D gene (5 bases). CDR1 MDHEN and CDR2 SYDVKM come from the germline V gene. V was shortened by 4 bases and J by 12 bases, with 16 bases between the two germline ends. This CDR3 spans 14 amino acids. CDR3 in amino acids: CASSYRGGQGPLHF. The DNA for the CDR3 is TGTGCCAGCAGTTACCGGGGTGGTCAGGGACCCCTCCACTTT.

This chain joins TRBV10-3 and TRBJ2-7, with unresolved D. Germline V gene sequence: CDR1 ENHRY, CDR2 SYGVKD. V was trimmed by 0 bases and J by 7 bases, leaving 13 bases between them. The CDR3 loop spans 14 amino acids. CDR3 bases: TGTGCCATCAGTGAGTCGGCCCGAATCGAGGAGCAGTACTTC. Translating it yields CAISESARIEEQYF.

This sequence joins TRBV28 and TRBJ1-4; TRBD1 matches 7 bases. The CDR3 runs to 15 residues. The germline V gene encodes CDR1 MDHEN and CDR2 SYDVKM. V dropped 6 bases and J dropped 4; count of bases not matched to a gene: 8. CDR3 bases: TGTGCCAGCAGCCCCGCCGGGACAGATAATGAAAAACTGTTTTTT. Residues: CASSPAGTDNEKLFF.

The rearrangement links TRBV7-3 to TRBJ2-1; tentatively, D is TRBD1 or TRBD2 (5 bases each). The CDR3 is made up of 16 amino acids. The V gene's germline CDR1 is SGHTA and CDR2 FQGTGA. Trimming took 7 bases from V and 4 from J, leaving 20 bases between them. The CDR3 region is CASNSGAGKGYNEQFF. CDR3 nucleotides: TGTGCCAGCAACTCAGGCGCCGGGAAGGGGTACAATGAGCAGTTCTTC.

The genes are TRBV2 and TRBJ2-7; TRBD1 matches 8 bases. Germline CDR1 and CDR2: SNHLY and FYNNEI. This CDR3 contains 13 residues. Trimming took 7 bases from V and 3 from J; bases not matched to a gene: 5. The CDR3 here is CASTGQGLYEQYF. CDR3 nucleotides: TGTGCCAGCACCGGACAGGGACTCTACGAGCAGTACTTC. Full variable domain (rest looked up from reference TRBV2 and TRBJ2-7): EPEVTQTPSHQVTQMGQEVILRCVPISNHLYFYWYRQILGQKVEFLVSFYNNEISEKSEIFDDQFSVERPDGSNFTLKIRSTKLEDSAMYFCASTGQGLYEQYFGPGTRLTVT.

This clone has just a few counts. The chain recombines TRBV11-1 with TRBJ2-7; D uncertain. The ends were cut back, 1 base at V and 1 base at J, with 5 bases in the middle. The germline CDR1 and CDR2 sequences are SGHAT and FQDESV (reference sequence). The CDR3 is made up of 13 amino acids. This chain's CDR3 is CASSLVISYEQYF. CDR3 nucleotides: TGTGCCAGCAGCTTAGTTATTTCCTACGAGCAGTACTTC.

V gene TRBV5-8 combines with J gene TRBJ2-7; D is perhaps TRBD1 (5 bases). Germline values: CDR1 SGHTS, CDR2 YDEGEE. Trimming removed 4 bases at V and 0 bases at J, with 5 bases between. CDR3 length equals 12 residues. The DNA of the CDR3 is TGTGCCAGCAGCAGGGGCTCCTACGAGCAGTACTTC. Translated: CASSRGSYEQYF.

The genes are TRBV7-2 and TRBJ2-7; D is undetermined. Germline-derived CDR1 and CDR2 are SGHTA and FQGNSA. CDR3 length: 12 amino acids. V lost 4 bases to trimming and J lost 4 bases, with 8 bases between them. The CDR3, as DNA: TGTGCCAGCAGCTCCCTTTCTTACGAGCAGTACTTC. Residues: CASSSLSYEQYF.

The rearrangement uses TRBV5-4 and TRBJ1-4; perhaps TRBD1 as D (5 bases). The CDR3 runs 15 residues. Looked up from germline, CDR1 is SGHNT and CDR2 is YYREEE (reference sequence). V was clipped by 6 bases and J by 4 bases, with 16 bases between them. This CDR3 reads CASTDSGRINEKLFF. The CDR3 region has the DNA TGTGCCAGCACCGACAGCGGACGGATTAATGAAAAACTGTTTTTT.

The chain couples TRBV7-7 to TRBJ1-1; 7 bases match TRBD1. The CDR3 consists of 13 residues. Germline V gene data show CDR1 as SSHAT and CDR2 as FNYEAQ (reference sequence). The V gene end was trimmed by 5 bases and the J gene end by 4 bases; junction bases not matched to a gene: 4. The CDR3 sequence: CASSLTGATEAFF. The CDR3 coding sequence is TGTGCCAGCAGCCTAACAGGGGCCACTGAAGCTTTCTTT.

This chain uses TRBV15 with TRBJ2-3; D not certain. V was cut by 8 bases and J by 5 bases, with 11 bases left in between. CDR3 length: 12 amino acids. Germline CDR1 LNHNV, CDR2 YYDKDF (reference sequence). DNA of the CDR3: TGTGCCACCGCGTTCTTGGGAGATACGCAGTATTTT. Protein sequence: CATAFLGDTQYF.

The chain employs TRBV2 and TRBJ2-1, with 10 bases lining up with TRBD2. After removal of 2 bases from V and 3 bases from J, the junction contained 1 base not matched to a gene. Germline CDR1 is SNHLY and CDR2 is FYNNEI. CDR3 size: 15 residues. CDR3 region: CASSELAGGYNEQFF. The CDR3 bases are TGTGCCAGCAGTGAATTAGCGGGAGGCTACAATGAGCAGTTCTTC.

This clone was found a few times. The chain is built from TRBV7-6 and TRBJ2-7; D is possibly TRBD1 or TRBD2 (5 bases each). The CDR3 has 15 amino acids. V was pared by 10 bases and J by 4 bases, with 23 bases between. CDR1 and CDR2 (germline): SGHVS, FNYEAQ. In DNA, the CDR3 is TGTGCCATCCTCGAGCGGAGGCAGGGAGCGTACGAGCAGTACTTC. Its protein is CAILERRQGAYEQYF.

This chain uses TRBV29-1 with TRBJ2-3; D gene unclear. The CDR3 extends over 12 amino acids. Germline V gene sequence: CDR1 SQVTM, CDR2 ANQGSEA. Trimming took 7 bases from V and 2 from J, leaving 10 bases between them. In DNA form, the CDR3 reads TGCAGCGGACTTTTCCTCACAGATACGCAGTATTTT. Its protein product is CSGLFLTDTQYF.

J is TRBJ2-2 and V is TRBV29-1; D unclear. V was trimmed by 4 bases and J by 3 bases, leaving 3 bases between them. Germline CDR1 reads SQVTM; CDR2 reads ANQGSEA. The CDR3 spans 11 residues. The CDR3: CSVGDTGELFF. CDR3 in DNA: TGCAGCGTTGGGGACACCGGGGAGCTGTTTTTT.

The chain carries TRBV24-1 and TRBJ2-1, with 9 bases that match TRBD2. In germline, CDR1 is KGHDR, CDR2 SFDVKD. Trimming removed 0 bases from V and 6 bases from J; junction bases left unmatched: 5. The length of the CDR3 is 16 residues. CDR3 region: CATSDLLAGGRNEQFF. In DNA, the CDR3 is TGTGCCACCAGTGATTTGCTGGCGGGAGGGCGCAATGAGCAGTTCTTC.